One sample yielded the 32 T cell receptor beta chains listed below, sequenced in a study of blood T cell repertoires in COVID-19. Profiled with immunoSEQ multiplex PCR; TCRdb holds only in-frame clones, not every one. This sample has approximately 270,000 clones, with about 91% found just once. Sequencing input: PBMCs or T cells enriched from blood (not recorded which). The receptors derive from a man aged 35 to 55 who had been exposed to COVID-19.

The chain is built from TRBV27 and TRBJ1-1, with 7 bases fitting TRBD1. With V trimmed by 8 bases and J by 1 base, 13 bases remained unmatched. This CDR3 spans 16 amino acids. CDR1 MNHEY and CDR2 SMNVEV come from the germline V gene (reference sequence). CDR3 bases: TGTGCCAGCTTGAACCTCGCGACAGGGTGGAACACTGAAGCTTTCTTT. It specifies CASLNLATGWNTEAFF.

This chain uses TRBV10-3 with TRBJ1-1, with TRBD1 identical over 7 bases. The CDR3 consists of 16 residues. Trimming at V came to 2 bases and at J to 2 bases, leaving 8 bases not matched to a gene. Per germline, CDR1 ENHRY and CDR2 SYGVKD. The CDR3 coding sequence is TGTGCCATCAGTGAGCGACAGGGCACGCGAAACACTGAAGCTTTCTTT. Its translation: CAISERQGTRNTEAFF.

V usage is TRBV6-1 and J usage is TRBJ2-1; 7 nucleotides line up with TRBD2. CDR3 length: 15 amino acids. Germline-derived CDR1 and CDR2 are MNHNS and SASEGT. V shed 3 bases and J 4 bases; nucleotides not matched to a gene: 6. DNA for the CDR3: TGTGCCAGCAGTGATAGCGGGCCCAGTTACAATGAGCAGTTCTTC. Its protein is CASSDSGPSYNEQFF.

V gene TRBV19 combines with J gene TRBJ1-1; D is possibly TRBD1 (5 bases). The CDR3 is made up of 14 amino acids. V lost 5 bases and J lost 6, with 16 bases in between. Germline-derived CDR1 and CDR2 are LNHDA and SQIVND (reference sequence). The CDR3 protein is CASSGWGLDAEAFF. The CDR3 DNA reads as TGTGCCAGTAGTGGTTGGGGCCTTGATGCTGAAGCTTTCTTT.

This clone was seen once. This chain connects TRBV30 to TRBJ2-1; a possible D gene is TRBD1 (5 bases). Germline V gene lookup returns CDR1 GTSNPN and CDR2 SVGIG (reference sequence). CDR3 length: 13 amino acids. Trimming took off 3 bases at V and 3 bases at J, with 9 bases between the two ends. CDR3 DNA: TGTGCCTGGAGCCTGGGGCACTACAATGAGCAGTTCTTC. Encoded protein: CAWSLGHYNEQFF.

This clone was picked up one time. Compared with germline, one end of the junction differs, possibly owing to a read error. This chain connects TRBV7-7 to TRBJ2-7, with D uncertain. The CDR3 runs to 13 residues. Germline loops: CDR1 SSHAT, CDR2 FNYEAQ (reference sequence). CDR3 sequence reads: CASSLADGDEQYF. The CDR3 region has the DNA TGTGCTAGCAGCTTAGCAGATGGAGACGAGCAGTACTTC. The entire variable domain, with the rest obtained from reference TRBV7-7 and TRBJ2-7, is as follows: GAGVSQSPRYKVTKRGQDVTLRCDPISSHATLYWYQQALGQGPEFLTYFNYEAQPDKSGLPSDRFSAERPEGSISTLTIQRTEQRDSAMYRCASSLADGDEQYFGPGTRLTVT.

The rearrangement links TRBV3-1 (or the pseudogene TRBV3-2) to TRBJ2-5; 7 bases are shared with TRBD1. Per the germline V gene, CDR1 is LGHDT and CDR2 is YNNKEL (reference sequence). V shed 0 bases and J 2 bases; nucleotides not matched to a gene: 3. The CDR3 spans 15 residues. The CDR3: CASSQEWGQQETQYF. The CDR3 DNA reads TGTGCCAGCAGCCAAGAATGGGGACAGCAAGAGACCCAGTACTTC.

The chain joins TRBV25-1 to TRBJ2-3, with a weak D call TRBD2 (6 bases). The CDR3 loop spans 16 amino acids. V was trimmed by 2 bases and J by 6 bases, leaving 18 bases between them. Germline V lookup: CDR1 MGHDK, CDR2 SYGVNS. This chain's CDR3 is CASSEGTLWASDTQYF. The CDR3 DNA reads TGTGCCAGCAGTGAAGGGACTCTATGGGCCTCCGATACGCAGTATTTT.

This CDR3 is CASSMTESSYNEQFF. The CDR3 bases are TGTGCCAGCAGCATGACAGAGAGCTCCTACAATGAGCAGTTCTTC. The chain has TRBV7-3 and TRBJ2-1; D is perhaps TRBD1 (5 bases). This CDR3 contains 15 residues. Germline V gene sequence: CDR1 SGHTA, CDR2 FQGTGA. V lost 5 bases and J lost 0, with 11 bases in between.

The chain joins TRBV7-2 to TRBJ2-5; possibly TRBD2 for D (5 bases). CDR3 length: 13 amino acids. Germline CDR1 and CDR2: SGHTA and FQGNSA. The V end was cut by 4 bases, the J end by 5 bases, with 11 bases between. The CDR3 bases are TGTGCCAGCAGCTACCAGGACTGGGAGACCCAGTACTTC. Amino acid sequence: CASSYQDWETQYF.

V is TRBV9 and J is TRBJ2-1, with 7 bases aligning to TRBD1. The junction had 4 bases not matched to a gene; V was cut back by 2 bases and J by 8 bases. Germline CDR1 reads SGDLS; CDR2 reads YYNGEE. This CDR3 comprises 13 residues. The DNA for the CDR3 is TGTGCCAGCAGCGTCTGGACAGGACATGAGCAGTTCTTC. It encodes CASSVWTGHEQFF.

The rearrangement uses TRBV19 and TRBJ1-4, with unresolved D. Germline assignment: CDR1 LNHDA and CDR2 SQIVND (reference sequence). V was pared by 9 bases and J by 0 bases, with 8 bases between. This CDR3 spans 13 amino acids. CDR3 DNA: TGTGCCAGCGAGGCTGCAACTAATGAAAAACTGTTTTTT. Protein: CASEAATNEKLFF. The whole variable domain, filled in from reference TRBV19 and TRBJ1-4, reads DGGITQSPKYLFRKEGQNVTLSCEQNLNHDAMYWYRQDPGQGLRLIYYSQIVNDFQKGDIAEGYSVSREKKESFPLTVTSAQKNPTAFYLCASEAATNEKLFFGSGTQLSVL.

The rearrangement links TRBV4-1 to TRBJ1-1; TRBD1 aligns across 8 bases. Germline V gene data show CDR1 as MGHRA and CDR2 as YSYEKL. The CDR3 runs to 16 residues. With V trimmed by 2 bases and J by 3 bases, 8 bases remained unmatched. This CDR3 reads CASSQPPGGADTEAFF. The CDR3 bases are TGCGCCAGCAGCCAACCTCCAGGGGGCGCGGACACTGAAGCTTTCTTT.

V gene TRBV10-1 combines with J gene TRBJ2-2, with D tentatively TRBD2 (6 bases). Germline-derived CDR1 and CDR2 are WNHNN and SYGVQD (reference sequence). Deletions cut 9 bases from V and 0 bases from J, with 14 bases between. The CDR3 has 15 amino acids. The CDR3 sequence is CASGLATANTGELFF. CDR3 coding DNA: TGCGCCAGTGGGCTAGCGACTGCGAACACCGGGGAGCTGTTTTTT.

The chain combines TRBV19 with TRBJ2-3, with D tentatively TRBD2 (5 bases). Germline V lookup: CDR1 LNHDA, CDR2 SQIVND (reference sequence). The CDR3 consists of 14 residues. Deletions cut 2 bases from V and 9 bases from J, with 15 bases between. CDR3 bases: TGTGCCAGTAGTATACCCGCTCACCCGGGAACGCAGTATTTT. Amino acid sequence: CASSIPAHPGTQYF.

The chain recombines TRBV12-3 or TRBV12-4 with TRBJ1-1; no clear D. The CDR3 runs to 13 residues. V lost 0 bases to trimming and J lost 1 base, with 3 bases between them. The CDR3 DNA reads as TGTGCCAGCAGTTTAGCCGGGAACACTGAAGCTTTCTTT. Translating gives CASSLAGNTEAFF.

The chain recombines TRBV9 with TRBJ1-2; D is perhaps TRBD1 (5 bases). This CDR3 is 15 amino acids long. The V end lost 0 bases, the J end lost 4 bases, and 13 bases lay between the germline ends. The germline CDR1 and CDR2 sequences are SGDLS and YYNGEE. CDR3: CASSVDSGNSYGYTF. CDR3 DNA: TGTGCCAGCAGCGTAGATTCAGGGAATAGCTATGGCTACACCTTC.

The chain carries TRBV10-3 and TRBJ2-3; TRBD2 aligns across 12 bases. Germline V lookup: CDR1 ENHRY, CDR2 SYGVKD. V gave up 3 bases and J gave up 3 bases; unmatched junction bases: 4. The CDR3 length is 16 residues. CDR3 sequence: CAISEGLAGGTDTQYF. The CDR3 nucleotides are TGTGCCATCAGTGAAGGGCTAGCGGGAGGGACAGATACGCAGTATTTT.

The genes are TRBV6-1 and TRBJ2-7, with 10 bases matching TRBD1. With 2 bases clipped from V and 4 bases from J, the junction kept 5 bases outside the gene matches. Germline CDR1 and CDR2: MNHNS and SASEGT. This CDR3 region has 15 residues. The CDR3 loop is CASSEPGTGVYEQYF. The CDR3 DNA is TGTGCCAGCAGTGAACCCGGGACAGGGGTTTACGAGCAGTACTTC.

The rearrangement joins TRBV27 to TRBJ1-5; TRBD1 is a possible D gene (5 bases). The germline V gene encodes CDR1 MNHEY and CDR2 SMNVEV (reference sequence). Trimming removed 5 bases at V and 3 bases at J, with 23 bases between. There are 18 residues in the CDR3. In DNA form, the CDR3 reads TGTGCCAGCAGTCCCTCCCCTAAGGCTGCAGGGTCCAATCAGCCCCAGCATTTT. Its protein product is CASSPSPKAAGSNQPQHF.

V is TRBV13 and J is TRBJ2-2, with TRBD1 identical over 9 bases. The germline gives CDR1 PRHDT, CDR2 FYEKMQ (reference sequence). The CDR3 is made up of 17 amino acids. After removal of 4 bases from V and 0 bases from J, the junction contained 6 bases not matched to a gene. The CDR3 sequence is CASSSGQGRTNTGELFF. The CDR3 region has the DNA TGTGCCAGCAGCTCTGGACAGGGGAGAACGAACACCGGGGAGCTGTTTTTT.

This chain connects TRBV7-2 to TRBJ1-5; D uncertain. The germline CDR1 and CDR2 sequences are SGHTA and FQGNSA. The CDR3 covers 13 residues. Trimming shortened V by 3 bases and J by 1 base, and 4 bases separated the two germline ends. The CDR3 protein is CASSFRSNQPQHF. CDR3 in DNA: TGTGCCAGCAGCTTCAGGAGCAATCAGCCCCAGCATTTT.

V gene TRBV7-9 combines with J gene TRBJ1-4; D is perhaps TRBD1 (5 bases). The length of the CDR3 is 14 residues. Per the germline V gene, CDR1 is SEHNR and CDR2 is FQNEAQ (reference sequence). Deletions cut 4 bases from V and 3 bases from J, with 9 bases between. The CDR3 sequence is CASSSTAPNEKLFF. The CDR3, as DNA: TGTGCCAGCAGCTCGACAGCCCCTAATGAAAAACTGTTTTTT.

The chain is built from TRBV7-9 and TRBJ1-5, with D perhaps TRBD1 (6 bases). V lost 6 bases, J lost 3 bases, and 15 bases lay in between. CDR1 SEHNR and CDR2 FQNEAQ come from the germline V gene (reference sequence). This CDR3 has 15 amino acids. CDR3 DNA sequence: TGTGCCAGCAGTACACAGGGAAACCACAATCAGCCCCAGCATTTT. Its translation: CASSTQGNHNQPQHF. Filled out from reference TRBV7-9 and TRBJ1-5, the complete variable domain reads DTGVSQNPRHKITKRGQNVTFRCDPISEHNRLYWYRQTLGQGPEFLTYFQNEAQLEKSRLLSDRFSAERPKGSFSTLEIQRTEQGDSAMYLCASSTQGNHNQPQHFGDGTRLSIL.

The chain recombines TRBV27 with TRBJ2-3, with D unresolved. CDR3 length: 14 residues. V dropped 5 bases and J dropped 0 bases, with 9 bases sitting between them. From germline, CDR1 is MNHEY and CDR2 SMNVEV (reference sequence). The CDR3 nucleotides read TGTGCCAGCAGTCCGACGACTAGCACAGATACGCAGTATTTT. This encodes CASSPTTSTDTQYF.

The rearrangement links TRBV28 to TRBJ2-2; 7 positions agree with TRBD2. The CDR3 length is 14 residues. Looked up from germline, CDR1 is MDHEN and CDR2 is SYDVKM. V lost 7 bases and J lost 5; bases outside the gene matches: 7. The CDR3 sequence is CASNWGGRTGELFF. CDR3 coding DNA: TGTGCCAGCAATTGGGGGGGACGGACCGGGGAGCTGTTTTTT. Full variable domain (outside the CDR3, taken from reference TRBV28 and TRBJ2-2): DVKVTQSSRYLVKRTGEKVFLECVQDMDHENMFWYRQDPGLGLRLIYFSYDVKMKEKGDIPEGYSVSREKKERFSLILESASTNQTSMYLCASNWGGRTGELFFGEGSRLTVL.

The V and J genes are TRBV10-2 and TRBJ2-7, with 11 bases identical to TRBD2. Per germline, CDR1 WSHSY and CDR2 SAAADI. The CDR3 sequence is 12 residues long. Unmatched junction bases numbered 6, after V lost 8 bases and J lost 9 bases. CDR3 nucleotides: TGCGCCAGCGGGACTAGCGGTCTGAGGCAGTACTTC. It is translated as CASGTSGLRQYF.

The V call is TRBV11-2, the J call TRBJ2-1, with D perhaps matching TRBD2 (5 bases). Trimming took off 5 bases at V and 5 bases at J, with 13 bases between the two ends. Looked up from germline, CDR1 is SGHAT and CDR2 is FQNNGV. The CDR3 runs to 14 residues. The CDR3 spells CASSPTGSDNEQFF. As DNA, the CDR3 is TGTGCCAGCAGCCCCACGGGTAGCGACAATGAGCAGTTCTTC.

The chain combines TRBV6-7 with TRBJ2-7; 11 nucleotides match TRBD1. TRBV6-7 is an ORF, and what it does is uncertain. The CDR3 has 16 residues. With 2 bases clipped from V and 5 bases from J, the junction kept 8 bases outside the gene matches. The DNA for the CDR3 is TGTGCCAGCAGTTACGCGGGACAGGGGGTGGTCCACGAGCAGTACTTC. This codes for CASSYAGQGVVHEQYF.

V usage is TRBV19 and J usage is TRBJ1-2; D call uncertain. Germline lookup yields CDR1 LNHDA and CDR2 SQIVND (reference sequence). The CDR3 extends over 12 amino acids. Trimming shortened V by 1 base and J by 12 bases, and 12 bases separated the two germline ends. CDR3 residues: CASSIGPIVDTF. The CDR3 nucleotides are TGTGCCAGTAGTATAGGGCCGATCGTTGACACCTTC.

CDR3 sequence (DNA): TGTGCCAGCAGCGTAGAGCGGGACCTACAGAGCGAGCAGTTCTTC. Amino acid sequence: CASSVERDLQSEQFF. The gene calls are TRBV9 and TRBJ2-1; TRBD2 matches 7 bases. The CDR3 covers 15 residues. The J segment lost 10 bases and the V segment lost 0 bases, leaving 10 bases of the junction unmatched. Germline CDR1 reads SGDLS; CDR2 reads YYNGEE.

V and J are TRBV5-6 and TRBJ2-5; D might be TRBD1 (5 bases). The CDR3 sequence is 14 residues long. V gave up 2 bases and J gave up 2 bases, with 10 bases separating them. Looked up from germline, CDR1 is SGHDT and CDR2 is YYEEEE. This chain's CDR3 is CASSLQQAQETQYF. The CDR3 nucleotides read TGTGCCAGCAGCTTACAACAGGCTCAAGAGACCCAGTACTTC.